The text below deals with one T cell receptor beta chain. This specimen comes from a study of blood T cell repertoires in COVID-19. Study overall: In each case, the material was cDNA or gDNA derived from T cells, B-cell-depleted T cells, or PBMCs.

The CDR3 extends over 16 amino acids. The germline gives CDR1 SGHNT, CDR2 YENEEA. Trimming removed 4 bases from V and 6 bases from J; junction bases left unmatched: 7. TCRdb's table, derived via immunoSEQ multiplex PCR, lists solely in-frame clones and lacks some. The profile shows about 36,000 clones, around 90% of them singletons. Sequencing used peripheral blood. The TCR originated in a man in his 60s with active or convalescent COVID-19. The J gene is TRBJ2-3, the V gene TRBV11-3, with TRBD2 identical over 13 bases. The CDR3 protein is CASSSGLAGVSDTQYF. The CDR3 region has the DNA TGTGCCAGCAGCTCTGGACTAGCGGGAGTTTCCGATACGCAGTATTTT.